The following is a T cell receptor (beta chain) sequence with its context. Its antigen is unidentified. These data are taken from a study of cytotoxic CD8 clonotypes in ibrutinib-treated CLL. Study as a whole: Investigators collected response samples after a median around twelve months of treatment, range 6 to 36. Mean yields were 255,043 productive templates and 94,082 productive rearrangements per sample. Study-wide results and limits: Sampling times differed between sustained-remission and progressing patients.

A 1 in 200,000 to 1 in 1 million T cell depth was the sequencing target. The data were produced by immunoSEQ multiplex PCR, yet TCRdb's version contains in-frame clones alone and is incomplete. The sample carries some 140,000 clones, approximately 90% recorded once. The CDR3 is 14 amino acids. Per the germline V gene, CDR1 is LNHDA and CDR2 is SQIVND (reference sequence). Trimming cost V 6 bases and J 1 base, with 11 bases left between them. The chain carries TRBV19 and TRBJ2-3; D ambiguous. The sequencing here drew on PBMCs, taken after 12 months of ibrutinib treatment. The sequence was obtained from a human donor with chronic lymphocytic leukemia. The CDR3 sequence is CASRSAVRTDTQYF. In nucleotides, the CDR3 is TGTGCCAGTAGAAGTGCGGTCCGCACAGATACGCAGTATTTT.